The 25 T cell receptor beta chains below come from one sample, sequenced in a study of blood T cell repertoires in COVID-19. Sequenced by immunoSEQ multiplex PCR; TCRdb stores in-frame clones only, minus some. The sample contains 130,000 to 150,000 clones, around nine tenths of which appear only once. The material sequenced was peripheral blood. Source of these receptors: a human donor in a cohort sampled during active COVID-19.

The V gene is TRBV4-1, the J gene TRBJ1-1, with a possible D match to TRBD1 (5 bases). The germline gives CDR1 MGHRA, CDR2 YSYEKL. V was cut by 0 bases and J by 4 bases, with 21 bases left in between. The CDR3 sequence is 18 residues long. The CDR3 protein is CASSQDTKDTRKGTEAFF. The CDR3, as DNA: TGCGCCAGCAGCCAAGATACAAAGGACACTCGGAAGGGCACTGAAGCTTTCTTT.

The rearrangement uses TRBV19 and TRBJ2-6, with D maybe TRBD2 (5 bases). Trimming cost V 6 bases and J 4 bases, with 13 bases left between them. Germline-derived CDR1 and CDR2 are LNHDA and SQIVND (reference sequence). The CDR3 is 15 amino acids. The CDR3 coding sequence is TGTGCCAGTAGACCCCCGGGGTTGGGGGCCAACGTCCTGACTTTC. As protein: CASRPPGLGANVLTF.

The rearrangement joins TRBV5-4 to TRBJ1-1, with a weak D call TRBD1 (5 bases). This CDR3 is 14 amino acids long. The V gene's germline CDR1 is SGHNT and CDR2 YYREEE (reference sequence). The V gene lost 3 bases and the J gene lost 3 bases, with 12 bases spanning the gap. The CDR3 reads CASSSPRGDTEAFF. CDR3 nucleotide sequence: TGTGCCAGCAGCTCCCCCCGGGGGGACACTGAAGCTTTCTTT. The entire variable domain, with the rest obtained from reference TRBV5-4 and TRBJ1-1, is as follows: ETGVTQSPTHLIKTRGQQVTLRCSSQSGHNTVSWYQQALGQGPQFIFQYYREEENGRGNFPPRFSGLQFPNYSSELNVNALELDDSALYLCASSSPRGDTEAFFGQGTRLTVV.

The genes are TRBV29-1 and TRBJ2-1, with 8 bases lining up with TRBD1. This CDR3 spans 15 amino acids. CDR1 and CDR2 (germline): SQVTM, ANQGSEA. The trim removed 6 bases at V and 8 bases at J, leaving 15 bases unmatched. The CDR3 DNA follows: TGCAGCGTGGGCCCCCAGGGGGCGTTCAACGATGAGCAGTTCTTC. Protein: CSVGPQGAFNDEQFF.

This clone was detected once. The CDR3 nucleotides are TGTGCCAGCAGCTCTGAGGGACAGGGTTGGGAACCCCTCCACTTT. It translates to CASSSEGQGWEPLHF. The chain uses TRBV7-8 and TRBJ1-6; 9 bases agree with TRBD1. Germline-derived CDR1 and CDR2 are SGHVS and FQNEAQ. CDR3 length equals 15 residues. Germline trimming cut 4 bases from V and 12 bases from J; bases unmatched to any gene: 10.

The chain employs TRBV14 and TRBJ2-7; D possibly corresponds to TRBD1 (6 bases). The CDR3 totals 14 residues. The V end lost 3 bases, the J end lost 1 base, and 10 bases lay between the germline ends. CDR1 and CDR2 (germline): SGHDN, FVKESK. The CDR3 reads CASSQQGISYEQYF. In DNA form, the CDR3 reads TGTGCCAGCAGCCAGCAGGGGATATCCTACGAGCAGTACTTC.

The genes are TRBV14 and TRBJ2-3; 13 bases are a match to TRBD2. The V gene's germline CDR1 is SGHDN and CDR2 FVKESK. V trimming: 1 base; J trimming: 10 bases; junction bases outside the gene matches: 5. The CDR3 length is 15 residues. CDR3 region: CASSQGGLAGLAQYF. DNA for the CDR3: TGTGCCAGCAGCCAAGGGGGACTAGCGGGACTGGCGCAGTATTTT.

The chain links TRBV6-5 to TRBJ2-3, with 7 nucleotides matching TRBD2. Germline loops: CDR1 MNHEY, CDR2 SVGAGI. The CDR3 consists of 16 residues. V dropped 0 bases and J dropped 0; count of bases not matched to a gene: 3. CDR3 bases: TGTGCCAGCAGTTACTCGACGGGGGGAAGCACAGATACGCAGTATTTT. Its protein is CASSYSTGGSTDTQYF.

The chain employs TRBV4-3 and TRBJ2-7, with D perhaps TRBD1 (6 bases). The CDR3 has 15 amino acids. V was trimmed by 3 bases and J by 2 bases, leaving 14 bases between them. In germline, CDR1 is LGHNA, CDR2 YSLEER. CDR3 nucleotides: TGCGCCAGCAGCCATAGACAGGCCGTCCCCTACGAGCAGTACTTC. Its protein product is CASSHRQAVPYEQYF.

This chain links TRBV10-3 with TRBJ2-1; the match to TRBD1 covers 8 bases. Germline CDR1 and CDR2: ENHRY and SYGVKD. This CDR3 has 14 amino acids. V gave up 5 bases and J gave up 6 bases; unmatched junction bases: 6. The CDR3 loop is CAISLGDRFNEQFF. The CDR3 DNA is TGTGCCATCAGTTTAGGGGACAGGTTCAATGAGCAGTTCTTC.

This clone appeared a single time. The chain combines TRBV20-1 with TRBJ2-7; the match to TRBD2 covers 7 bases. The CDR3 spans 12 residues. The germline CDR1 and CDR2 sequences are DFQATT and SNEGSKA (reference sequence). Losses at the gene ends were 3 bases for V and 3 bases for J; bases not matched to a gene: 2. CDR3 region: CSASGGVYEQYF. The CDR3 DNA follows: TGCAGTGCTAGTGGGGGGGTCTACGAGCAGTACTTC.

The chain is built from TRBV2 and TRBJ2-5; 9 nucleotides line up with TRBD2. CDR1 is SNHLY and CDR2 is FYNNEI in the germline V gene. With 3 bases clipped from V and 5 bases from J, the junction kept 7 bases outside the gene matches. The CDR3 runs 15 residues. CDR3 protein: CASSELAGDGETQYF. The CDR3 region has the DNA TGTGCCAGCAGTGAGTTAGCGGGGGACGGGGAGACCCAGTACTTC.

The chain combines TRBV29-1 with TRBJ2-7; TRBD1 aligns across 7 bases. The CDR3 extends over 13 amino acids. V shed 7 bases, J shed 5 bases, and the junction held 11 bases outside the gene matches. Germline V CDR1 and CDR2: SQVTM, ANQGSEA. The CDR3 DNA follows: TGCAGCGCTACAATACAGGGGTCCCACGAGCAGTACTTC. As protein: CSATIQGSHEQYF.

V is TRBV7-9 and J is TRBJ1-4; D possibly corresponds to TRBD1 (6 bases). This CDR3 contains 15 residues. CDR1 is SEHNR and CDR2 is FQNEAQ in the germline V gene (reference sequence). Trimming took 6 bases from V and 7 from J, leaving 18 bases between them. The CDR3: CASRGGGGTFEKLFF. Written as DNA, the CDR3 is TGTGCCAGCAGGGGTGGGGGCGGCACCTTTGAAAAACTGTTTTTT.

This chain connects TRBV29-1 to TRBJ2-4, with D possibly being TRBD1 (5 bases). Germline-derived CDR1 and CDR2 are SQVTM and ANQGSEA. The CDR3 covers 12 residues. V lost 4 bases, J lost 8 bases, and 12 bases lay in between. The DNA of the CDR3 is TGCAGCGTTGTGACAGCCTGGGACATTCAGTACTTC. It codes for CSVVTAWDIQYF.

This clone was observed a few times. V gene TRBV2 combines with J gene TRBJ1-1; weak D call: TRBD1 (5 bases). This CDR3 comprises 13 residues. CDR1 and CDR2 (germline): SNHLY, FYNNEI. V gave up 6 bases and J gave up 1 base, with 9 bases separating them. CDR3 in amino acids: CASSLDRNTEAFF. CDR3 DNA sequence: TGTGCCAGCAGCCTCGACAGGAACACTGAAGCTTTCTTT.

The chain combines TRBV6-6 with TRBJ1-2, with 10 positions matching TRBD1. CDR1 MNHNY and CDR2 SVGAGI come from the germline V gene (reference sequence). The CDR3 is 15 residues long. After removal of 2 bases from V and 4 bases from J, the junction contained 4 bases not matched to a gene. The CDR3 sequence: CASSYTGDRGYGYTF. The DNA for the CDR3 is TGTGCCAGCAGTTACACGGGGGACAGGGGCTATGGCTACACCTTC.

The J gene is TRBJ2-5, the V gene TRBV15, with D perhaps matching TRBD1 (6 bases). V lost 0 bases and J lost 1, with 9 bases in between. CDR1 is LNHNV and CDR2 is YYDKDF in the germline V gene (reference sequence). The CDR3 spans 15 residues. The CDR3 DNA sequence: TGTGCCACCAGCAGAGACCCGGACAGCCAAGAGACCCAGTACTTC. Its protein product is CATSRDPDSQETQYF.

The chain links TRBV7-9 to TRBJ1-4; 10 positions match TRBD1. The CDR3 covers 18 residues. Germline CDR1 and CDR2: SEHNR and FQNEAQ (reference sequence). J gave up 7 bases and V 3 bases, and 14 bases lay outside the gene matches. In DNA, the CDR3 is TGTGCCAGCAGCTTCACCCGGGACAGGGGCGTGGACGTTGAAAAACTGTTTTTT. Its translation: CASSFTRDRGVDVEKLFF.

This clone was picked up many times. This CDR3 is CASSLHSAGWDTQYF. As DNA, the CDR3 is TGTGCCAGCAGCCTACACTCCGCAGGTTGGGATACGCAGTATTTT. The V call is TRBV28, the J call TRBJ2-3; D not certain. Germline assignment: CDR1 MDHEN and CDR2 SYDVKM. The length of the CDR3 is 15 residues. V lost 6 bases and J lost 6, with 19 bases in between. The whole variable domain, remainder taken from reference TRBV28 and TRBJ2-3, is DVKVTQSSRYLVKRTGEKVFLECVQDMDHENMFWYRQDPGLGLRLIYFSYDVKMKEKGDIPEGYSVSREKKERFSLILESASTNQTSMYLCASSLHSAGWDTQYFGPGTRLTVL.

This chain uses TRBV4-1 with TRBJ1-1; D unresolved. V was trimmed by 0 bases and J by 1 base, leaving 12 bases between them. Per the germline V gene, CDR1 is MGHRA and CDR2 is YSYEKL. This CDR3 region has 16 residues. Here the CDR3 DNA reads TGCGCCAGCAGCCAAGAAGTGAGGCCGCCGAACACTGAAGCTTTCTTT. The encoded protein is CASSQEVRPPNTEAFF.

The chain joins TRBV7-3 to TRBJ2-5, with 15 bases fitting TRBD2. CDR1 and CDR2 (germline): SGHTA, FQGTGA. V shed 5 bases, J shed 2 bases, and the junction held 3 bases outside the gene matches. This CDR3 spans 16 amino acids. The CDR3 coding sequence is TGTGCCAGCAGCCGGACTAGCGGGGGGGAGCAAGAGACCCAGTACTTC. Amino acid sequence: CASSRTSGGEQETQYF.

In its sample, this clone was seen a few times. The V and J genes are TRBV5-5 and TRBJ2-7; 7 bases agree with TRBD2. CDR3 size: 15 residues. Germline CDR1 reads SGHKS; CDR2 reads YYEKEE (reference sequence). The V and J ends lost 0 bases and 2 bases, in that order; junction bases with no gene match: 5. CDR3 sequence reads: CASSLVPGGTYEQYF. The CDR3, as DNA: TGTGCCAGCAGCTTGGTTCCCGGGGGGACCTACGAGCAGTACTTC.

The chain recombines TRBV5-4 with TRBJ1-1; TRBD1 might be the D (5 bases). The CDR3 runs to 16 residues. V lost 0 bases and J lost 1, with 13 bases in between. Germline CDR1 is SGHNT and CDR2 is YYREEE (reference sequence). CDR3 DNA: TGTGCCAGCAGCTTGGCCCAGGGAGGACCGAACACTGAAGCTTTCTTT. It encodes CASSLAQGGPNTEAFF.

Regarding this clone: A junction end diverges from the germline sequence, so it may reflect a read error. The rearrangement uses TRBV6-6 and TRBJ2-4; 9 positions agree with TRBD2. The CDR3 has 15 amino acids. Germline loops: CDR1 MNHNY, CDR2 SVGAGI (reference sequence). In DNA form, the CDR3 reads TGTGCCAGCAGTTACTCGACGGCCGGGACTAGCTACAAGGACTTC. Its protein product is CASSYSTAGTSYKDF.